Following are 9 T cell receptor beta chains from one sample sequenced in a study of lymphopenia after photon versus proton radiotherapy. Data came from immunoSEQ multiplex PCR; TCRdb stores just in-frame clones and leaves some out. Of over 50,000 clones in the sample, approximately 86% were seen once. This material consisted of peripheral blood, taken from a patient treated with photon-based radiotherapy. These receptors all stem from a middle-aged man with gastric cancer.

The chain uses TRBV27 and TRBJ2-7; either TRBD1 or TRBD2 may fit D (5 bases each). The V and J ends lost 5 bases and 5 bases respectively, with 16 bases between them. CDR1 is MNHEY, CDR2 SMNVEV, per germline (reference sequence). The CDR3 contains 14 residues. In DNA form, the CDR3 reads TGTGCCAGCAGTCCTTCGGGACCGAGCAACGAGCAGTACTTC. Amino acids: CASSPSGPSNEQYF.

The chain links TRBV6-6 to TRBJ1-2, with D unclear. Per germline, CDR1 MNHNY and CDR2 SVGAGI (reference sequence). V lost 2 bases and J 4 bases, leaving 11 bases between the germline ends. This CDR3 is built from 14 residues. Here the CDR3 reads CASSYLNGFYGYTF. The CDR3 bases are TGTGCCAGCAGTTACCTGAATGGGTTCTATGGCTACACCTTC.

This clone was recorded once. The chain recombines TRBV9 with TRBJ2-5, with a weak D call TRBD2 (5 bases). CDR1 and CDR2 from the germline V gene are SGDLS and YYNGEE. The CDR3 sequence is 14 residues long. Trimming pared 0 bases from V and 11 bases from J, leaving 17 bases between. The CDR3 DNA reads as TGTGCCAGCAGCGTAGCTCCGGACGGACTGGAGCAGTACTTC. This sequence encodes CASSVAPDGLEQYF. Full variable domain (rest looked up from reference TRBV9 and TRBJ2-5): DSGVTQTPKHLITATGQRVTLRCSPRSGDLSVYWYQQSLDQGLQFLIQYYNGEERAKGNILERFSAQQFPDLHSELNLSSLELGDSALYFCASSVAPDGLEQYFGPGTRLLVL.

This chain connects TRBV7-3 to TRBJ2-5; 8 nucleotides line up with TRBD1. CDR3 size: 15 residues. Per the germline V gene, CDR1 is SGHTA and CDR2 is FQGTGA. J lost 4 bases, V lost 5 bases, and 9 bases had no gene match. CDR3 DNA sequence: TGTGCCAGCAGCGCCCGACAGGGGCCTGGAGAGACCCAGTACTTC. Translating gives CASSARQGPGETQYF.

This chain connects TRBV11-1 to TRBJ2-7; D is tentatively TRBD1 or TRBD2 (5 bases each). Looked up from germline, CDR1 is SGHAT and CDR2 is FQDESV (reference sequence). Trimming shortened V by 1 base and J by 0 bases, and 10 bases separated the two germline ends. This CDR3 comprises 15 residues. In DNA, the CDR3 is TGTGCCAGCAGCTTAGTTGCAGGGACCTCCTACGAGCAGTACTTC. This translates into CASSLVAGTSYEQYF.

The V and J genes are TRBV30 and TRBJ1-5; 7 bases are a match to TRBD1. This CDR3 has 14 residues. Germline V lookup: CDR1 GTSNPN, CDR2 SVGIG (reference sequence). The J segment lost 5 bases and the V segment lost 0 bases, leaving 4 bases of the junction unmatched. CDR3 sequence: CAWSVGTEYQPQHF. In DNA, the CDR3 is TGTGCCTGGAGTGTAGGGACAGAATATCAGCCCCAGCATTTT.

V is TRBV4-1 and J is TRBJ2-7, with 14 bases matching TRBD2. The CDR3 is 19 residues long. The germline V gene has CDR1 MGHRA and CDR2 YSYEKL. V lost 0 bases, J lost 1 base, and 8 bases stayed unmatched. Written as DNA, the CDR3 is TGCGCCAGCAGCCAAGATCCGGGACTAGCGGGGGCCGGATCCTACGAGCAGTACTTC. This encodes CASSQDPGLAGAGSYEQYF.

The chain recombines TRBV7-2 with TRBJ2-7; no firm D call. V lost 7 bases and J lost 4, with 11 bases in between. Per germline, CDR1 SGHTA and CDR2 FQGNSA. The CDR3 extends over 12 amino acids. CDR3 loop: CASTPGLYEQYF. CDR3 nucleotide sequence: TGTGCCAGCACCCCAGGCCTATACGAGCAGTACTTC.

The chain is built from TRBV5-1 and TRBJ1-2; 7 bases fit TRBD1. This CDR3 is 13 amino acids long. CDR1 is SGHRS and CDR2 is YFSETQ in the germline V gene. V was pared by 5 bases and J by 4 bases, with 5 bases of the junction left unmatched. The CDR3 region is CASRWDSLYGYTF. The CDR3 coding sequence is TGCGCCAGCAGGTGGGACAGTCTCTATGGCTACACCTTC.